Listed below are T cell receptor beta chains from one sample, sequenced in a study of blood T cell repertoires in COVID-19. Assay used: immunoSEQ multiplex PCR; TCRdb lists only in-frame clones, some missing. The sample lists approximately 450,000 clones; nearly 90% were seen once. Sequenced: PBMCs or T cells enriched from blood (not recorded which). The receptors shown here come from a young woman with acute COVID-19. Both conserved end residues are part of each CDR3.

j_call,cdr3_length,v_call,cdr3_aa
TRBJ2-2,14,TRBV4-1,CASSQSYYTGELFF
TRBJ2-7,15,TRBV2,CASSVDRDRAYEQYF
TRBJ2-1,13,TRBV29-1,CSVRGGGHNEQFF
TRBJ2-2,15,TRBV27,CASSWGPGGAGELFF
TRBJ1-1,15,TRBV28,CASSLKPTGGYEAFF
TRBJ1-6,14,TRBV6-4,CASSPDNYNSPLHF
TRBJ2-3,15,TRBV10-3,CAVSSLGLGTDTQYF
TRBJ2-1,12,TRBV28,CASSLTGVEQFF
TRBJ2-7,14,TRBV27,CASSLRPRSHEQYF
TRBJ1-2,16,TRBV19,CASSMGQGLTNYGYTF
TRBJ2-2,16,TRBV7-8,CASRISGLVSAGELFF
TRBJ2-1,16,TRBV3-1/TRBV3-2,CASSDPGATGYNEQFF
TRBJ2-7,14,TRBV6-1,CASSEGGGNDEQYF
TRBJ2-1,15,TRBV11-3,CASSLGGQVYNEQFF
TRBJ2-5,12,TRBV3-1/TRBV3-2,CASRRTRETQYF
TRBJ2-5,13,TRBV4-1,CASSQGAKETQYF
TRBJ1-2,15,TRBV12-5,CASDGQGAGNYGYTF
TRBJ2-2,15,TRBV5-4,CASSRTSGKGGELFF
TRBJ2-3,15,TRBV4-1,CASSQVPPGVDTQYF
TRBJ2-3,13,TRBV6-5,CASSYRASDTQYF
TRBJ2-1,19,TRBV28,CASSPTEMGLAGGTNEQFF
TRBJ1-1,13,TRBV19,CASSITGSTEAFF
TRBJ1-2,14,TRBV18,CASSPPGPQEGYTF
TRBJ2-1,16,TRBV6-4,CASSELPGLAYNEQFF
TRBJ2-5,15,TRBV28,CASSRTSGGRETQYF
TRBJ2-1,14,TRBV27,CASSLEDRYNEQFF
TRBJ2-3,11,TRBV30,CAWSSTGGQYF
TRBJ2-1,12,TRBV7-6,CASSPTGNEQFF
TRBJ2-3,13,TRBV28,CATVTRVTDTQYF
TRBJ1-6,16,TRBV9,CASSDRDRTTGSPLHF
TRBJ2-2,13,TRBV19,CASSYRGPGELFF
TRBJ1-1,12,TRBV10-3,CAIRGANPEAFF
TRBJ1-2,13,TRBV24-1,CATSDYRFGGYTF
TRBJ2-1,15,TRBV7-6,CASSLGTFSYNEQFF
TRBJ1-5,14,TRBV3-1/TRBV3-2,CASSQEGGDQPQHF
TRBJ1-5,14,TRBV12-5,CASGLGQGNQPQHF
TRBJ2-7,15,TRBV11-2,CASSFRGTAAYEQYF
TRBJ2-7,14,TRBV9,CASSASGAAYEQYF
TRBJ1-6,16,TRBV27,CASSFEGQGIGSPLHF
TRBJ1-6,13,TRBV12-3/TRBV12-4,CASSQANNSPLHF
TRBJ2-1,10,TRBV24-1,CAMPGVGPFF
TRBJ2-1,15,TRBV9,CASSGGDSVVGEQFF
TRBJ1-2,11,TRBV30,CAWEPAGGYTF
TRBJ2-2,18,TRBV4-1,CASSQDPPTTGPTGELFF
TRBJ2-5,15,TRBV7-2,CASSLASGGEETQYF
TRBJ1-1,12,TRBV28,CAILTGDTEAFF
TRBJ1-1,13,TRBV7-6,CASSPQEGTEAFF
TRBJ2-1,14,TRBV19,CASTTSGRAHEQFF
TRBJ1-1,14,TRBV7-2,CASRPTQMNTEAFF
TRBJ1-2,13,TRBV12-3/TRBV12-4,CASSQLRETGYTF
TRBJ2-4,15,TRBV13,CASSLQGQGGNIQYF
TRBJ1-3,17,TRBV9,CASSVDDVRVDGNTIYF
TRBJ2-7,15,TRBV5-1,CASSLGGTNSYEQYF